This T cell receptor (beta chain) was retrieved from a study of radiotherapy plus CTLA-4 blockade in lung cancer. General study results and limits: In blood, early T cell clone dynamics reportedly predicted response best, together with interferon-beta.

Measured with immunoSEQ multiplex PCR; TCRdb has only the in-frame clones, and not every one. The table includes 70,000 to 90,000 clones, 78% detected once. V was shortened by 2 bases and J by 0 bases, with 8 bases between the two germline ends. Per the germline V gene, CDR1 is MDHEN and CDR2 is SYDVKM. The CDR3 is 15 amino acids. This clone appeared a single time. The antigen remains undetermined. This chain connects TRBV28 to TRBJ2-4; possibly TRBD2 for D (6 bases). This receptor was obtained from a human donor with non-small cell lung cancer who had a complete response to radiotherapy plus ipilimumab. The sample was peripheral blood, taken from a patient treated with radiotherapy plus ipilimumab. The chain's CDR3 is CASSLGGVAKNIQYF. The DNA for the CDR3 is TGTGCCAGCAGTTTAGGCGGGGTAGCCAAAAACATTCAGTACTTC.